This entry features one T cell receptor beta chain sequence. What it binds is unknown. The sample belongs to a study of graft-versus-host responses after intestinal transplantation. CDR3 size: 13 residues. The J segment lost 4 bases and the V segment lost 6 bases, leaving 5 bases of the junction unmatched. The germline gives CDR1 SGHRS, CDR2 YFSETQ. TCRdb's copy holds only in-frame clones and misses some; the assay was immunoSEQ multiplex PCR. The sample consists of 60,000 to 80,000 clones, about nine tenths of them appearing once. Sequences were derived from unstimulated CD8+ T cells sorted from spleen or lymph node cells, sampled before intestinal transplant. The rearrangement uses TRBV5-1 and TRBJ2-5; 8 positions match TRBD2. This sequence originates from a human donor who received an intestinal transplant. The CDR3 DNA follows: TGCGCCAGCACCTCCGGGGGGGCAGAGACCCAGTACTTC. It yields the protein CASTSGGAETQYF.